The 22 T cell receptor beta chains below come from one sample, sequenced in a study of CD8 T cells in ankylosing spondylitis. Study-level findings and limits: Characteristic, it appeared, of ankylosing spondylitis blood was a TCR beta motif of several highly homologous variants.

No cognate antigen is known for these TCRs. TCRdb reanalysed the 5' RACE reads using MiXCR and keeps one entry per CDR3 protein. The sample lists approximately 500,000 distinct CDR3 sequences; roughly 13% were seen once. What was sequenced was blood, either unsorted or a sorted T cell fraction (not recorded which). The receptors come from a male donor with ankylosing spondylitis.

This sequence joins TRBV20-1 and TRBJ1-4; weak D call: TRBD1 (6 bases). Trimming stripped 6 bases from V and 8 bases from J, with 16 bases between. Germline V gene sequence: CDR1 DFQATT, CDR2 SNEGSKA (reference sequence). The CDR3 extends over 13 amino acids. For the CDR3, the DNA is TGCAGTGCGAGAACAGGGTCGATGGAAAAACTGTTTTTT. Its translation is CSARTGSMEKLFF.

This clonotype occurred many times. The chain uses TRBV6-1 and TRBJ2-3; 8 nucleotides match TRBD2. The germline gives CDR1 MNHNS, CDR2 SASEGT. This CDR3 contains 16 residues. The V and J ends lost 5 bases and 4 bases, in that order; junction bases with no gene match: 11. CDR3 in DNA: TGTGCCAGCAGTCTAGCGGGTACAGCGTTCGCAGATACGCAGTATTTT. Its translation: CASSLAGTAFADTQYF.

There are a few counts of this clonotype. J is TRBJ2-7 and V is TRBV16; D is unresolved. Germline-derived CDR1 and CDR2 are KGHSY and FQNENV. V was clipped by 8 bases and J by 5 bases, with 19 bases between them. The CDR3 runs 14 residues. CDR3 loop: CASRAPGTVHEQYF. The CDR3 nucleotides read TGTGCCAGCCGAGCCCCAGGTACGGTCCACGAGCAGTACTTC. The complete variable domain, with remaining parts taken from reference TRBV16 and TRBJ2-7, reads GEEVAQTPKHLVRGEGQKAKLYCAPIKGHSYVFWYQQVLKNEFKFLISFQNENVFDETGMPKERFSAKCLPNSPCSLEIQATKLEDSAVYFCASRAPGTVHEQYFGPGTRLTVT.

This clonotype appeared once. The rearrangement uses TRBV7-9 and TRBJ2-1; 9 bases match TRBD2. Per germline, CDR1 SEHNR and CDR2 FQNEAQ (reference sequence). The CDR3 runs 16 residues. The V segment lost 0 bases and the J segment 6 bases; nucleotides outside the gene matches: 6. This CDR3 is CASSLARGRAFNEQFF. DNA for the CDR3: TGTGCCAGCAGCTTAGCGCGCGGGAGGGCCTTCAATGAGCAGTTCTTC.

The chain carries TRBV12-3 or TRBV12-4 and TRBJ2-1; 8 nucleotides align to TRBD1. The length of the CDR3 is 14 residues. The V segment lost 6 bases and the J segment 7 bases; nucleotides outside the gene matches: 8. CDR3 protein: CASSGQGNLNEQFF. CDR3 sequence (DNA): TGTGCCAGCAGCGGACAGGGCAATCTGAATGAGCAGTTCTTC.

This clonotype was found a few times. V usage is TRBV12-3 or TRBV12-4 and J usage is TRBJ2-1; perhaps D is TRBD1 or TRBD2 (5 bases each). Trimming cost V 5 bases and J 2 bases, with 13 bases left between them. CDR3 length equals 15 residues. The CDR3 spells CASSPRWGPYNEQFF. CDR3 in DNA: TGTGCCAGCAGTCCGAGGTGGGGACCCTACAATGAGCAGTTCTTC.

This clonotype occurred a few times. V and J are TRBV11-3 and TRBJ2-5, with TRBD2 matching 10 bases. The CDR3 has 16 residues. The V segment lost 3 bases and the J segment 2 bases; nucleotides outside the gene matches: 6. Germline CDR1 reads SGHNT; CDR2 reads YENEEA. The chain's CDR3 is CASSFGGLAVQETQYF. DNA of the CDR3: TGTGCCAGCAGCTTTGGAGGACTAGCGGTTCAAGAGACCCAGTACTTC.

The CDR3 coding sequence is TGTGCCAGCAGCCTATCGACAGCCGGGGAGCTGTTTTTT. Its protein product is CASSLSTAGELFF. The chain has TRBV7-9 and TRBJ2-2, with a possible D match to TRBD1 (5 bases). V was clipped by 5 bases and J by 6 bases, with 10 bases between them. The CDR3 covers 13 residues. CDR1 and CDR2 from the germline V gene are SEHNR and FQNEAQ (reference sequence).

The chain carries TRBV7-8 and TRBJ1-1; D gene ambiguous. This CDR3 is 15 amino acids long. Looked up from germline, CDR1 is SGHVS and CDR2 is FQNEAQ. The V gene lost 4 bases and the J gene lost 5 bases, with 17 bases spanning the gap. CDR3 bases: TGTGCCAGCAGCTCCAAGCGGGTGGGGAGGACTGAAGCTTTCTTT. This gives the protein CASSSKRVGRTEAFF.

The sample holds a few counts of this clonotype. The chain's CDR3 is CASSQSGQSNQPQHF. The CDR3, as DNA: TGTGCCAGCAGCCAGTCAGGACAGAGCAATCAGCCCCAGCATTTT. The chain couples TRBV16 to TRBJ1-5, with D perhaps TRBD1 (6 bases). This CDR3 is 15 amino acids long. Germline-derived CDR1 and CDR2 are KGHSY and FQNENV. Trimming cost V 3 bases and J 1 base, with 10 bases left between them. The variable domain in full, with the rest retrieved from reference TRBV16 and TRBJ1-5, is GEEVAQTPKHLVRGEGQKAKLYCAPIKGHSYVFWYQQVLKNEFKFLISFQNENVFDETGMPKERFSAKCLPNSPCSLEIQATKLEDSAVYFCASSQSGQSNQPQHFGDGTRLSIL.

In DNA, the CDR3 is TGCAGCCCGGCTTGCGGGGTAGGAGAAAAACTGTTTTTT. Protein product: CSPACGVGEKLFF. The V gene is TRBV29-1, the J gene TRBJ1-4; D ambiguous. This CDR3 comprises 13 residues. The germline gives CDR1 SQVTM, CDR2 ANQGSEA. The V end lost 8 bases, the J end lost 8 bases, and 18 bases lay between the germline ends.

J is TRBJ2-1 and V is TRBV20-1; 13 nucleotides agree with TRBD2. Germline lookup yields CDR1 DFQATT and CDR2 SNEGSKA (reference sequence). The V segment lost 7 bases and the J segment 8 bases; nucleotides outside the gene matches: 5. The CDR3 is made up of 13 amino acids. The CDR3 sequence is CSVTSGRADEQFF. CDR3 nucleotide sequence: TGCAGTGTAACTAGCGGGAGGGCCGATGAGCAGTTCTTC.

This chain joins TRBV15 and TRBJ2-2, with TRBD1 identical over 8 bases. The V gene end was trimmed by 4 bases and the J gene end by 6 bases; junction bases not matched to a gene: 10. The CDR3 is made up of 16 amino acids. Germline V CDR1 and CDR2: LNHNV, YYDKDF (reference sequence). The DNA of the CDR3 is TGTGCCACCAGCATTACAGGACAGGGTTGGTCCGGGGAGCTGTTTTTT. As protein: CATSITGQGWSGELFF.

V is TRBV24-1 and J is TRBJ2-1; D may be TRBD2 (5 bases). This CDR3 contains 14 residues. The germline V and J ends were trimmed by 7 bases and 7 bases, with 16 bases remaining between them. Looked up from germline, CDR1 is KGHDR and CDR2 is SFDVKD. The CDR3 DNA is TGTGCCACCAGCCCAAGTGCGGGTAGAAATGAGCAGTTCTTC. Amino acid sequence: CATSPSAGRNEQFF.

This clonotype was picked up a small number of times. The V call is TRBV4-2, the J call TRBJ2-7; the D gene is possibly TRBD1 (6 bases). Trimming pared 5 bases from V and 1 base from J, leaving 12 bases between. The V gene's germline CDR1 is LGHNA and CDR2 YNFKEQ. The CDR3 runs to 14 residues. The CDR3 region has the DNA TGTGCCAGCAGCTACGACAGGTTATCCTACGAGCAGTACTTC. Translating it yields CASSYDRLSYEQYF.

V gene TRBV6-1 combines with J gene TRBJ2-6, with 11 bases lining up with TRBD2. Per the germline V gene, CDR1 is MNHNS and CDR2 is SASEGT. V was clipped by 6 bases and J by 4 bases; unmatched bases: 2. The CDR3 totals 15 residues. The CDR3 region is CASRGLAAGANVLTF. CDR3 bases: TGTGCCAGCAGGGGACTAGCGGCCGGGGCCAACGTCCTGACTTTC.

The chain has TRBV10-3 and TRBJ2-3; D is undetermined. The CDR3 is made up of 11 amino acids. Germline V gives CDR1 ENHRY, CDR2 SYGVKD. Deletions cut 4 bases from V and 5 bases from J, with 4 bases between. This chain's CDR3 is CAISVVDTQYF. CDR3 nucleotide sequence: TGTGCCATCAGTGTTGTAGATACGCAGTATTTT.

With regard to this clonotype: This clone may be a read error of a much larger clone one base away. The chain carries TRBV24-1 and TRBJ2-1; 9 bases are a match to TRBD2. Germline CDR1 KGHDR, CDR2 SFDVKD. CDR3 length equals 16 residues. CDR3 loop: CTTSDLTSGLYNEQFF. CDR3 DNA: TGTACCACCAGTGATCTTACTAGCGGGCTTTACAATGAGCAGTTCTTC.

V gene TRBV18 combines with J gene TRBJ2-2; 7 positions agree with TRBD1. CDR1 is KGHSH and CDR2 is LQKENI in the germline V gene. This CDR3 spans 15 amino acids. The V gene end was trimmed by 3 bases and the J gene end by 3 bases; junction bases not matched to a gene: 4. In DNA form, the CDR3 reads TGTGCCAGCTCACCGGACAGGACCTACACCGGGGAGCTGTTTTTT. It specifies CASSPDRTYTGELFF.

This clonotype was counted only a few times. This chain joins TRBV30 and TRBJ2-1; 8 bases match TRBD2. Germline lookup yields CDR1 GTSNPN and CDR2 SVGIG (reference sequence). The CDR3 consists of 15 residues. V lost 3 bases to trimming and J lost 6 bases; unmatched junction nucleotides: 10. CDR3 sequence: CAWRRPGLGLNEQFF. CDR3 DNA sequence: TGTGCCTGGAGGCGACCGGGACTAGGTCTCAATGAGCAGTTCTTC. Drawing the rest from reference TRBV30 and TRBJ2-1, the complete variable domain is SQTIHQWPATLVQPVGSPLSLECTVEGTSNPNLYWYRQAAGRGLQLLFYSVGIGQISSEVPQNLSASRPQDRQFILSSKKLLLSDSGFYLCAWRRPGLGLNEQFFGPGTRLTVL.

Many counts were recorded for this clonotype. This chain connects TRBV11-2 to TRBJ2-2, with D maybe TRBD2 (6 bases). Trimming left V 8 bases short and J 5 bases short, with 18 bases between. The germline V gene has CDR1 SGHAT and CDR2 FQNNGV. The CDR3 spans 15 residues. The CDR3 here is CASLSRRAMTGELFF. CDR3 nucleotides: TGTGCCAGCTTGAGTAGGAGGGCGATGACCGGGGAGCTGTTTTTT.

This clonotype was observed a handful of times. The chain employs TRBV24-1 and TRBJ1-5, with D unresolved. Trimming took off 5 bases at V and 2 bases at J, with 15 bases between the two ends. The CDR3 is 16 residues long. Germline lookup yields CDR1 KGHDR and CDR2 SFDVKD. The CDR3 loop is CATSAPGGLGNQPQHF. The CDR3, as DNA: TGTGCCACCAGTGCCCCTGGCGGGTTAGGCAATCAGCCCCAGCATTTT.